These 8 T cell receptor beta chains originate from one sample sequenced in a study of blood T cell repertoires in COVID-19. Using immunoSEQ multiplex PCR, the repertoire was profiled, and TCRdb retains in-frame clones only, with some absent. The profile shows fewer than 700,000 clones, about 89% of them singletons. The sequenced sample was peripheral blood. The receptors come from a woman aged 45 to 65 with COVID-19, enrolled during active disease.

V is TRBV19 and J is TRBJ2-7, with TRBD1 matching over 10 bases. The J segment lost 4 bases and the V segment lost 3 bases, leaving 6 bases of the junction unmatched. This CDR3 comprises 15 residues. Germline CDR1 and CDR2: LNHDA and SQIVND (reference sequence). CDR3 region: CASSISGQGSYEQYF. In DNA form, the CDR3 reads TGTGCCAGTAGTATTTCGGGACAGGGGTCGTACGAGCAGTACTTC.

Of note for this clone: Distinct nucleotide sequences in the sample also encode this CDR3. The J gene is TRBJ2-5, the V gene TRBV5-1; maybe TRBD1 (5 bases). The CDR3 is 15 amino acids. V dropped 0 bases and J dropped 5 bases, with 14 bases sitting between them. CDR1 SGHRS and CDR2 YFSETQ come from the germline V gene. DNA for the CDR3: TGCGCCAGCAGCTTGGTCCAGGGCGCGAGGGAGACCCAGTACTTC. Residues: CASSLVQGARETQYF.

The chain joins TRBV5-4 to TRBJ2-7; 8 bases map to TRBD1. This CDR3 is 15 amino acids long. J lost 2 bases, V lost 1 base, and 5 bases had no gene match. The germline CDR1 and CDR2 sequences are SGHNT and YYREEE (reference sequence). Here the CDR3 DNA reads TGTGCCAGCAGCTTGCCCGGGACAGGAGCCTACGAGCAGTACTTC. Translated, it gives CASSLPGTGAYEQYF.

The chain links TRBV29-1 to TRBJ1-4; no firm D call. The CDR3 has 13 amino acids. CDR1 SQVTM and CDR2 ANQGSEA come from the germline V gene. Trimming removed 3 bases from V and 5 bases from J, with 10 bases in between. Written as DNA, the CDR3 is TGCAGCGTTGATGGGCCCGAGAATGAAAAACTGTTTTTT. Its translation: CSVDGPENEKLFF.

The chain joins TRBV10-3 to TRBJ2-3; 12 bases map to TRBD2. The germline V gene encodes CDR1 ENHRY and CDR2 SYGVKD. The ends lost 8 bases at V and 4 bases at J; junction bases unmatched: 4. The CDR3 has 14 amino acids. CDR3 residues: CAIQSSGGADTQYF. The DNA for the CDR3 is TGTGCCATCCAATCTAGCGGGGGGGCAGATACGCAGTATTTT.

The V and J genes are TRBV7-8 and TRBJ2-1, with 11 nucleotides matching TRBD2. This CDR3 is built from 17 residues. Germline-derived CDR1 and CDR2 are SGHVS and FQNEAQ. V shed 2 bases, J shed 8 bases, and the junction held 11 bases outside the gene matches. The CDR3 bases are TGTGCCAGCAGCTTACCGCCTAGCGGGGGGCCTATCCATGAGCAGTTCTTC. This gives the protein CASSLPPSGGPIHEQFF.

The table lists this clone with a few counts. The rearrangement joins TRBV7-9 to TRBJ1-1; 7 bases align to TRBD1. The germline CDR1 and CDR2 sequences are SEHNR and FQNEAQ (reference sequence). V was pared by 1 base and J by 4 bases, with 6 bases of the junction left unmatched. CDR3 length equals 15 residues. CDR3 in DNA: TGTGCCAGCAGCTTAGATACAGGGGCAATCACTGAAGCTTTCTTT. Protein: CASSLDTGAITEAFF. Looking up the rest from reference TRBV7-9 and TRBJ1-1 gives the full variable domain: DTGVSQNPRHKITKRGQNVTFRCDPISEHNRLYWYRQTLGQGPEFLTYFQNEAQLEKSRLLSDRFSAERPKGSFSTLEIQRTEQGDSAMYLCASSLDTGAITEAFFGQGTRLTVV.

This clone was seen once. V gene TRBV7-9 combines with J gene TRBJ1-2; TRBD1 agrees at 8 bases. There are 15 residues in the CDR3. The V and J ends lost 4 bases and 3 bases, in that order; junction bases with no gene match: 7. CDR1 is SEHNR, CDR2 FQNEAQ, per germline (reference sequence). The CDR3 DNA sequence: TGTGCCAGCAGCTCCCCCGGGACAGGACACTATGGCTACACCTTC. Its translation is CASSSPGTGHYGYTF.